The 10 T cell receptor beta chains below were found in one sample sequenced in a study of a mutant IDH1 vaccine in newly diagnosed glioma (dated by TCRdb to about 2021). The time point tag for this specimen amounts to: week 23, last vaccination. Each vaccine dose was 300 ug of a 20-mer mutant IDH1 peptide in Montanide, given subcutaneously with topical imiquimod. These receptors lack a known antigen. The library was produced with the immunoSEQ multiplex PCR assay. This immuneACCESS table, as held by TCRdb, lists in-frame sequences with V and J called but not all clones. Of the missing ones, under half trace to an unresolved V gene in checked studies; the others have no known cause. For this sample the table gives 35,000 to 50,000 clones, of which 85% to 95% were detected only once. The top ten clonotypes cover just under 4% of the sample. The sequences come from PBMCs, collected from a glioma patient whose treatment included an IDH1 peptide vaccine. These receptors all stem from a man between 50 and 59 years old with glioma.

The V gene is TRBV28, the J gene TRBJ1-2; the match to TRBD1 covers 9 bases. Germline V gene lookup returns CDR1 MDHEN and CDR2 SYDVKM. CDR3 size: 14 residues. V gave up 5 bases and J gave up 4 bases; unmatched junction bases: 5. The DNA for the CDR3 is TGTGCCAGCAGTGTGGACAGGGGAGCCTATGGCTACACCTTC. It yields the protein CASSVDRGAYGYTF.

The chain carries TRBV27 and TRBJ2-5; D possibly matches TRBD1 or TRBD2 (6 bases each). CDR1 is MNHEY and CDR2 is SMNVEV in the germline V gene (reference sequence). With 4 bases removed from V and 5 bases from J, the gap between germline ends came to 11 bases. The CDR3 is made up of 13 amino acids. The CDR3 DNA sequence: TGTGCCAGCAGTTCCCTAGGGGGGGAGACCCAGTACTTC. Its translation is CASSSLGGETQYF.

The chain links TRBV15 to TRBJ2-1; D call uncertain. This CDR3 is built from 13 residues. The germline gives CDR1 LNHNV, CDR2 YYDKDF (reference sequence). V was trimmed by 5 bases and J by 7 bases, leaving 12 bases between them. DNA of the CDR3: TGTGCCACCAGCGGCCGACTTGCTAATGAGCAGTTCTTC. It translates to CATSGRLANEQFF.

The V gene is TRBV19, the J gene TRBJ1-4, with TRBD1 matching 10 bases. The V segment lost 5 bases and the J segment 9 bases; nucleotides outside the gene matches: 15. The CDR3 contains 17 residues. Germline V gene sequence: CDR1 LNHDA, CDR2 SQIVND (reference sequence). CDR3: CASSPTTPDRGAKKLFF. The CDR3 DNA reads TGTGCCAGTAGTCCAACAACCCCGGACAGGGGGGCTAAAAAACTGTTTTTT.

V is TRBV5-4 and J is TRBJ2-1; 14 bases match TRBD2. Losses at the gene ends were 2 bases for V and 10 bases for J; bases not matched to a gene: 8. CDR1 and CDR2 (germline): SGHNT, YYREEE (reference sequence). The CDR3 totals 16 residues. The CDR3 DNA sequence: TGTGCCAGCAGCTTCTATGGACTAGCGGGAGGAGTGGAGCAGTTCTTC. Protein product: CASSFYGLAGGVEQFF.

This chain links TRBV5-4 with TRBJ2-5; D is possibly TRBD1 (6 bases). The J call is in doubt because the DNA end fits TRBJ2-7 better. Germline V lookup: CDR1 SGHNT, CDR2 YYREEE (reference sequence). The CDR3 is 14 amino acids. CDR3 nucleotides: TGTGCCAGCAGCTTGGGGGACAAGTCCTACGAGCAGTACTTC. Its protein is CASSLGDKSYEQYF.

V and J are TRBV6-1 and TRBJ1-1; no clear D gene. The CDR3 is made up of 11 amino acids. Germline CDR1 is MNHNS and CDR2 is SASEGT. With 6 bases removed from V and 2 bases from J, the gap between germline ends came to 4 bases. This CDR3 is CASRSNTEAFF. The CDR3 region has the DNA TGTGCCAGCAGGTCAAACACTGAAGCTTTCTTT.

The rearrangement joins TRBV6-1 to TRBJ1-1, with 7 bases identical to TRBD1. Unmatched junction bases numbered 8, after V lost 10 bases and J lost 0 bases. CDR1 and CDR2 (germline): MNHNS, SASEGT. This CDR3 comprises 14 residues. The chain's CDR3 is CATGTVSMNTEAFF. CDR3 nucleotides: TGTGCCACCGGGACAGTCAGTATGAACACTGAAGCTTTCTTT.

This rearrangement joins TRBV7-9 to TRBJ1-1; no reliable D call. The CDR3 has 16 amino acids. Trimming pared 3 bases from V and 2 bases from J, leaving 16 bases between. CDR1 SEHNR and CDR2 FQNEAQ come from the germline V gene (reference sequence). This CDR3 is CASSFGLGPTNTEAFF. The CDR3 nucleotides are TGTGCCAGCAGCTTCGGGTTAGGGCCGACAAACACTGAAGCTTTCTTT.

The CDR3 is CASSHLQGRGTEAFF. The CDR3 DNA reads TGTGCCAGCAGCCACCTACAGGGACGCGGCACTGAAGCTTTCTTT. The chain couples TRBV16 to TRBJ1-1; maybe TRBD1 (6 bases). The CDR3 length is 15 residues. V lost 3 bases and J lost 4, with 15 bases in between. Germline CDR1 and CDR2: KGHSY and FQNENV.